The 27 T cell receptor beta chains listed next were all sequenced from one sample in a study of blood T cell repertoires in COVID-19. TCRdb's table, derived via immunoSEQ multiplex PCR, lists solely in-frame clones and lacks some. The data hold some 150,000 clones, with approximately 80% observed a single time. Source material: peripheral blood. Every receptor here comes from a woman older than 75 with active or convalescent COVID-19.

The chain's CDR3 is CAWSVPGTFGEAFF. CDR3 coding DNA: TGTGCCTGGAGTGTCCCGGGGACTTTTGGTGAAGCTTTCTTT. The chain carries TRBV30 and TRBJ1-1; possibly TRBD1 for D (5 bases). CDR3 length equals 14 residues. The germline V gene has CDR1 GTSNPN and CDR2 SVGIG (reference sequence). V was trimmed by 0 bases and J by 7 bases, leaving 15 bases between them.

CDR3 sequence: CASSLVGTGSEDTQYF. The CDR3 bases are TGTGCCAGCAGCTTAGTAGGGACAGGGTCGGAAGATACGCAGTATTTT. The chain employs TRBV11-3 and TRBJ2-3; 9 bases are shared with TRBD1. This CDR3 has 16 residues. CDR1 and CDR2 (germline): SGHNT, YENEEA. After removal of 1 base from V and 5 bases from J, the junction contained 7 bases not matched to a gene.

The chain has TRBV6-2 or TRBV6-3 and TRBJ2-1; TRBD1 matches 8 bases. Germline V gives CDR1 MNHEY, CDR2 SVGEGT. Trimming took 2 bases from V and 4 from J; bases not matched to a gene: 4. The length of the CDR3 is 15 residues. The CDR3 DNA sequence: TGTGCCAGCAGTTACAGGCAGGGGGCGTACAATGAGCAGTTCTTC. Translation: CASSYRQGAYNEQFF.

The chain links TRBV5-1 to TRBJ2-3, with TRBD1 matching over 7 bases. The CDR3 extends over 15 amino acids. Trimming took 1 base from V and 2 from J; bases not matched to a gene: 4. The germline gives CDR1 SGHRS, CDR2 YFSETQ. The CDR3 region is CASSLRGQPTDTQYF. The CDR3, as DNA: TGCGCCAGCAGCTTGCGGGGACAGCCCACAGATACGCAGTATTTT.

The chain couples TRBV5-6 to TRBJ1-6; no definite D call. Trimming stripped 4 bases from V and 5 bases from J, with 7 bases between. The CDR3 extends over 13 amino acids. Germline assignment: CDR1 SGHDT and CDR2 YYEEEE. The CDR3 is CASSVQNNSPLHF. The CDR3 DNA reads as TGTGCCAGCAGCGTACAAAATAATTCACCCCTCCACTTT.

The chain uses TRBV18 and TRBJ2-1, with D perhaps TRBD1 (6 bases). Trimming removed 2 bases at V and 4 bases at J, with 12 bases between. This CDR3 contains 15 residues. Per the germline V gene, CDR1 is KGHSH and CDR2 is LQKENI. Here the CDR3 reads CASSPLGTNYNEQFF. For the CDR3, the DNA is TGTGCCAGCTCACCATTGGGGACAAATTACAATGAGCAGTTCTTC.

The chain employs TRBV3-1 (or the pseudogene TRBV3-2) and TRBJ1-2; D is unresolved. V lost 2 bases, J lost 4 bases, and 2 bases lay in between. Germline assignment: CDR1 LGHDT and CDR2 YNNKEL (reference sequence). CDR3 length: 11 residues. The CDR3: CASSQLYGYTF. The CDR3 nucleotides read TGTGCCAGCAGCCAACTCTATGGCTACACCTTC.

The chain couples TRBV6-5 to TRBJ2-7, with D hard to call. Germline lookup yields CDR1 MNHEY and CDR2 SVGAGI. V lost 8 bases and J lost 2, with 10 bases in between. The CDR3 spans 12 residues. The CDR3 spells CASQARTYEQYF. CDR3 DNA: TGTGCCAGCCAGGCCAGAACCTACGAGCAGTACTTC.

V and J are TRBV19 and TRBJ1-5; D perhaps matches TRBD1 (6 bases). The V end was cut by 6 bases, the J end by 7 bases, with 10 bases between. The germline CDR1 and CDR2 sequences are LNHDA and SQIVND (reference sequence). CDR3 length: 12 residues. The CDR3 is CASRTGLQPQHF. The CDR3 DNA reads TGTGCCAGTAGAACAGGGTTGCAGCCCCAGCATTTT.

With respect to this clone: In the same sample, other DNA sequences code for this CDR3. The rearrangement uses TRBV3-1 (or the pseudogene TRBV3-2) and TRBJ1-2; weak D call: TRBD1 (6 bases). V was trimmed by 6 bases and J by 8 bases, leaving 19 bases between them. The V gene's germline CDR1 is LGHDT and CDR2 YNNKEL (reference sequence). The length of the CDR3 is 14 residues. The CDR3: CASSSRDRQGGYTF. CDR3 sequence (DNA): TGTGCCAGCAGTTCCAGGGACCGCCAGGGGGGCTACACCTTC.

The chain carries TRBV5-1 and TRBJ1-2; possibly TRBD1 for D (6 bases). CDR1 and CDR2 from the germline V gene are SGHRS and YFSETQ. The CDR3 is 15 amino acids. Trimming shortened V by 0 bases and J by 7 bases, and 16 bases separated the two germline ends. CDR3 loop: CASSLGNRDAGGYTF. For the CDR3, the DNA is TGCGCCAGCAGCTTGGGAAACAGGGATGCGGGTGGCTACACCTTC.

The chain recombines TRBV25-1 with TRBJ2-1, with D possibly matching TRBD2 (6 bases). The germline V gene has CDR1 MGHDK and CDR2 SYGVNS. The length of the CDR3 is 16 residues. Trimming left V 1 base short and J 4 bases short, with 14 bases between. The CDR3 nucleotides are TGTGCCAGCAGTGAATTGGGCGGGGCCGATTACAATGAGCAGTTCTTC. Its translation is CASSELGGADYNEQFF.

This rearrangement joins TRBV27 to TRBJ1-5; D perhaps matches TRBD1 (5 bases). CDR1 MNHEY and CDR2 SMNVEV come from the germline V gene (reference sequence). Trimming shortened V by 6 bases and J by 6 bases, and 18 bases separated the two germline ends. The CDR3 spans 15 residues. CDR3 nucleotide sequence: TGTGCCAGCAGGGTCGGGCAGGGAACGGGTCAGCCCCAGCATTTT. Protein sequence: CASRVGQGTGQPQHF.

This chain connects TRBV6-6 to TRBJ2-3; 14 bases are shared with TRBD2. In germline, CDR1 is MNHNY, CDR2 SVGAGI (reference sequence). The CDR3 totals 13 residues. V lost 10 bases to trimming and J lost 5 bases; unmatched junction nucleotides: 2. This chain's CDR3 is CATGTSGGDTQYF. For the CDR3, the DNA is TGTGCCACTGGGACTAGCGGGGGAGATACGCAGTATTTT.

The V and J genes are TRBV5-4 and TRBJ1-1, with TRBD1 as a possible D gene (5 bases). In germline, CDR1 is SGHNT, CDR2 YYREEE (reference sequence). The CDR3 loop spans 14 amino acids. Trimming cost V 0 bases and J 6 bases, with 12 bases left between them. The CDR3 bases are TGTGCCAGCAGCTTGGCGCAGGGATCCGCTGAAGCTTTCTTT. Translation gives CASSLAQGSAEAFF.

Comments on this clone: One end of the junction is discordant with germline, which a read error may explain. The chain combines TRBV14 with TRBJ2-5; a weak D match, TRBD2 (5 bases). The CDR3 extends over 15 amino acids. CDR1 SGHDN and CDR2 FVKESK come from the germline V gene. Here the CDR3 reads CASSHRHRTDSFTDF. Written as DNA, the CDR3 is TGTGCCAGCAGCCACAGGCACCGGACGGACTCTTTTACGGACTTC.

CDR3 coding DNA: TGTGCCAGCACTTCCGGGGGGTCGGCTTTCTTT. It yields the protein CASTSGGSAFF. This rearrangement joins TRBV28 to TRBJ1-1; D may be TRBD1 (5 bases). Trimming pared 7 bases from V and 11 bases from J, leaving 14 bases between. This CDR3 contains 11 residues. Germline V gives CDR1 MDHEN, CDR2 SYDVKM.

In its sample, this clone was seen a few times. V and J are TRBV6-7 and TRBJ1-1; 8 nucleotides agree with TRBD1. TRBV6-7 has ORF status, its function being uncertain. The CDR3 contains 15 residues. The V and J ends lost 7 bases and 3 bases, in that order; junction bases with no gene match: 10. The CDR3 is CASTEPGQVYTEAFF. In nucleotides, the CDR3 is TGTGCCAGCACCGAACCGGGACAGGTCTACACTGAAGCTTTCTTT.

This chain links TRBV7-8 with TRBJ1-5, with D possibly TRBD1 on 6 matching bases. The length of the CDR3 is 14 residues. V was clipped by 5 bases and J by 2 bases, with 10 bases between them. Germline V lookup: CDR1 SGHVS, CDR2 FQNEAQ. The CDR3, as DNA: TGTGCCAGCAGCACACAGGGAGGCAATCAGCCCCAGCATTTT. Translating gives CASSTQGGNQPQHF.

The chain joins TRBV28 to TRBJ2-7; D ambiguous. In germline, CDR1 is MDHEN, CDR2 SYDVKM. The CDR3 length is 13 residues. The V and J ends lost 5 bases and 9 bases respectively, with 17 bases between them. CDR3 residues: CASSTLDPTGQYF. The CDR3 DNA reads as TGTGCCAGCAGTACTCTCGACCCGACGGGGCAGTACTTC.

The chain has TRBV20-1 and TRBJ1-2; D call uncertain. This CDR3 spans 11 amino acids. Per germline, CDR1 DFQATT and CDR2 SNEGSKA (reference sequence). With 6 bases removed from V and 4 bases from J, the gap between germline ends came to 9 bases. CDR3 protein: CSASNSYGYTF. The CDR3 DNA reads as TGCAGTGCATCGAACAGCTATGGCTACACCTTC.

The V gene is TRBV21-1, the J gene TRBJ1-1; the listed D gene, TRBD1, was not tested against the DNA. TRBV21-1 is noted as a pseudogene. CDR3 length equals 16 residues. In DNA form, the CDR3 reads TGTGCCAGCAGCAAAGCGGGACAGGGGGCTCAGACTGAAGCTTTCTTT. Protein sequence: CASSKAGQGAQTEAFF.

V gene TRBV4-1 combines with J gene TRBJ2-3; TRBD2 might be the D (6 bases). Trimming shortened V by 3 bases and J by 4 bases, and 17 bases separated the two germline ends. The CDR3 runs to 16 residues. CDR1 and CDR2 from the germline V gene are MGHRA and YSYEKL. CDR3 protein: CASSHSSGAGADTQYF. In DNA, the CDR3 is TGCGCCAGCAGCCACAGTAGCGGCGCGGGCGCAGATACGCAGTATTTT.

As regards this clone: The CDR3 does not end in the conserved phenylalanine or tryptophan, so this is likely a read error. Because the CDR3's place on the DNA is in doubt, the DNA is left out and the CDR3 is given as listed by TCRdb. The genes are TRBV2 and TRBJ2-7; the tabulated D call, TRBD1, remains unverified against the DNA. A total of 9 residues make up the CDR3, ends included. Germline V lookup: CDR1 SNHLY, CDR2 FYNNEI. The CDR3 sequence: CATRQFILL.

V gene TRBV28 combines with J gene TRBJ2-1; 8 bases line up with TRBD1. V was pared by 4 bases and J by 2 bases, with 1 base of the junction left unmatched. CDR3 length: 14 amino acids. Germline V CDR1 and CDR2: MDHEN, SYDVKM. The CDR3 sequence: CASSWGQAYNEQFF. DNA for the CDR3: TGTGCCAGCAGTTGGGGACAGGCCTACAATGAGCAGTTCTTC.

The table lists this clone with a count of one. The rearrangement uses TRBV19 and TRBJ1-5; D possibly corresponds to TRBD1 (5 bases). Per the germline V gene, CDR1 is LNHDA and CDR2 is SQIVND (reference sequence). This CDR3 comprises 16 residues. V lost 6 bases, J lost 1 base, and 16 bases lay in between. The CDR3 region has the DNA TGTGCCAGTAGGGGGCCGGGAGGATTCAGCAATCAGCCCCAGCATTTT. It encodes CASRGPGGFSNQPQHF.

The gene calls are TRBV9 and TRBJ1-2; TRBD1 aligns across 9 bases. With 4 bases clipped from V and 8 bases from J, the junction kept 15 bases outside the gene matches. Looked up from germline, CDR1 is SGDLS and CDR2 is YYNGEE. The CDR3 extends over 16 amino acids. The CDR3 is CASSTGQGRSMRGYTF. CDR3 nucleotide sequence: TGTGCCAGCAGCACCGGACAGGGGCGTTCTATGAGGGGCTACACCTTC.